A single sample is the source of the 25 T cell receptor beta chains below, sequenced in a study of Ad26.COV2.S vaccination and SARS-CoV-2 variants. Sample treatment: about 20 received Ad26.COV2.S at low or high dose, single or two shots; a few received placebo; per-sample allocation not given. It was on day 63 after the first vaccine or placebo injection that samples were taken. The repertoire was sequenced with immunoSEQ multiplex PCR; TCRdb's copy has only in-frame clones and lacks some. The table has about 680,000 clones, roughly 90% seen once. Sequencing was performed on peripheral blood, taken in a trial of Ad26.COV2.S vaccine versus placebo. These receptors all come from a person between 18 and 59 years old who received the Ad26.COV2.S COVID-19 vaccine or a placebo.

V and J are TRBV5-6 and TRBJ2-7; D uncertain. V was clipped by 0 bases and J by 2 bases, with 12 bases between them. From germline, CDR1 is SGHDT and CDR2 YYEEEE. The CDR3 spans 15 residues. The CDR3 region is CASSLGATEAYEQYF. In DNA, the CDR3 is TGTGCCAGCAGCTTGGGGGCTACAGAGGCCTACGAGCAGTACTTC.

The chain employs TRBV7-9 and TRBJ2-3, with TRBD1 matching over 10 bases. This CDR3 has 16 residues. The germline V gene has CDR1 SEHNR and CDR2 FQNEAQ (reference sequence). After removal of 3 bases from V and 5 bases from J, the junction contained 8 bases not matched to a gene. This CDR3 is CASSFDGDRGRDTQYF. CDR3 DNA: TGTGCCAGCAGCTTTGATGGGGACAGGGGCAGAGATACGCAGTATTTT.

The chain carries TRBV27 and TRBJ1-5; D is undetermined. From germline, CDR1 is MNHEY and CDR2 SMNVEV (reference sequence). This CDR3 region has 12 residues. With 0 bases removed from V and 7 bases from J, the gap between germline ends came to 4 bases. Written as DNA, the CDR3 is TGTGCCAGCAGTTTATCGTCCCAGCCCCAGCATTTT. The encoded protein is CASSLSSQPQHF.

V and J are TRBV18 and TRBJ2-7; D uncertain. Germline lookup yields CDR1 KGHSH and CDR2 LQKENI. Deletions cut 3 bases from V and 3 bases from J, with 12 bases between. The CDR3 is 14 amino acids. The CDR3 bases are TGTGCCAGCTCACCGGTGGGCCTGAACTACGAGCAGTACTTC. Its protein is CASSPVGLNYEQYF.

The CDR3 here is CASSQDRQDRLPLYGYTF. CDR3 in DNA: TGCGCCAGCAGCCAAGATCGGCAGGACCGATTGCCCCTATATGGCTACACCTTC. The chain is built from TRBV4-3 and TRBJ1-2; D not certain. Germline assignment: CDR1 LGHNA and CDR2 YSLEER. CDR3 length: 18 residues. The V end was cut by 0 bases, the J end by 5 bases, with 22 bases between.

The chain joins TRBV5-5 to TRBJ2-1; 8 bases are a match to TRBD1. The V gene's germline CDR1 is SGHKS and CDR2 YYEKEE (reference sequence). Losses at the gene ends were 0 bases for V and 3 bases for J; bases not matched to a gene: 2. This CDR3 spans 15 amino acids. CDR3 bases: TGTGCCAGCAGCTTGGGACAGGGGTACTACAATGAGCAGTTCTTC. Protein sequence: CASSLGQGYYNEQFF. Full variable domain (missing parts from reference TRBV5-5 and TRBJ2-1): DAGVTQSPTHLIKTRGQQVTLRCSPISGHKSVSWYQQVLGQGPQFIFQYYEKEERGRGNFPDRFSARQFPNYSSELNVNALLLGDSALYLCASSLGQGYYNEQFFGPGTRLTVL.

This clone occurred a few times. The V call is TRBV7-9, the J call TRBJ2-1; unclear D gene. V lost 1 base and J lost 1, with 8 bases in between. Germline-derived CDR1 and CDR2 are SEHNR and FQNEAQ (reference sequence). CDR3 length: 15 residues. The CDR3, as DNA: TGTGCCAGCAGCTTAGATGACGGATCCTACAATGAGCAGTTCTTC. Its protein is CASSLDDGSYNEQFF.

The chain combines TRBV6-5 with TRBJ2-1; D may be TRBD2 (6 bases). V was pared by 7 bases and J by 2 bases, with 15 bases between. Germline-derived CDR1 and CDR2 are MNHEY and SVGAGI. This CDR3 region has 15 residues. Here the CDR3 reads CASTAGTGPYNEQFF. CDR3 sequence (DNA): TGTGCCAGCACAGCTGGGACTGGACCCTACAATGAGCAGTTCTTC.

This rearrangement joins TRBV2 to TRBJ2-5, with 7 bases identical to TRBD1. The CDR3 spans 15 residues. Germline assignment: CDR1 SNHLY and CDR2 FYNNEI. Losses at the gene ends were 4 bases for V and 5 bases for J; bases not matched to a gene: 10. The CDR3 DNA reads as TGTGCCAGCAGTGTACCAGGGGGTATCTTTGAGACCCAGTACTTC. As protein: CASSVPGGIFETQYF. The full variable domain, with the rest looked up from reference TRBV2 and TRBJ2-5, is EPEVTQTPSHQVTQMGQEVILRCVPISNHLYFYWYRQILGQKVEFLVSFYNNEISEKSEIFDDQFSVERPDGSNFTLKIRSTKLEDSAMYFCASSVPGGIFETQYFGPGTRLLVL.

This clone was seen only once. CDR3 sequence reads: CATSDLRGGSTDTQYF. In DNA form, the CDR3 reads TGTGCCACCAGTGATTTGCGGGGAGGTAGCACAGATACGCAGTATTTT. This sequence joins TRBV24-1 and TRBJ2-3; D might be TRBD2 (6 bases). The length of the CDR3 is 16 residues. Trimming removed 0 bases at V and 0 bases at J, with 9 bases between. CDR1 KGHDR and CDR2 SFDVKD come from the germline V gene.

The chain couples TRBV12-5 to TRBJ2-1; D remains unclear. The CDR3 extends over 17 amino acids. Trimming stripped 0 bases from V and 1 base from J, with 13 bases between. The germline CDR1 and CDR2 sequences are LGHNT and FRNRAP. CDR3 in DNA: TGTGCTAGTGGTTTGGTACCGGGCGGAACTTCCTACAATGAGCAGTTCTTC. It encodes CASGLVPGGTSYNEQFF.

V usage is TRBV7-2 and J usage is TRBJ2-3, with D maybe TRBD1 (5 bases). CDR1 and CDR2 (germline): SGHTA, FQGNSA. Between the trimmed V and J ends, which lost 5 bases and 4 bases, there was a span of 10 bases. The length of the CDR3 is 13 residues. The chain's CDR3 is CASSPGPADTQYF. CDR3 nucleotide sequence: TGTGCCAGCAGCCCAGGGCCGGCAGATACGCAGTATTTT.

This chain joins TRBV5-1 and TRBJ2-3; 7 bases fit TRBD1. The CDR3 is 15 amino acids. CDR1 and CDR2 (germline): SGHRS, YFSETQ. V was clipped by 5 bases and J by 3 bases; unmatched bases: 9. This chain's CDR3 is CASRQRTGTTDTQYF. The CDR3 region has the DNA TGCGCCAGCAGACAAAGGACAGGTACAACAGATACGCAGTATTTT.

The genes are TRBV19 and TRBJ1-1; a weak D match, TRBD1 (5 bases). Germline V gene lookup returns CDR1 LNHDA and CDR2 SQIVND (reference sequence). The CDR3 has 17 amino acids. Trimming took off 6 bases at V and 2 bases at J, with 22 bases between the two ends. The CDR3 protein is CASRRRQQGAGNTEAFF. The CDR3 DNA reads as TGTGCCAGTAGACGCCGACAGCAGGGAGCCGGAAACACTGAAGCTTTCTTT. Drawing the rest from reference TRBV19 and TRBJ1-1, the complete variable domain is DGGITQSPKYLFRKEGQNVTLSCEQNLNHDAMYWYRQDPGQGLRLIYYSQIVNDFQKGDIAEGYSVSREKKESFPLTVTSAQKNPTAFYLCASRRRQQGAGNTEAFFGQGTRLTVV.

This rearrangement joins TRBV6-5 to TRBJ2-5; no clear D. Germline CDR1 and CDR2: MNHEY and SVGAGI. This CDR3 has 14 residues. With 0 bases removed from V and 1 base from J, the gap between germline ends came to 6 bases. The CDR3 spells CASSYSYAQETQYF. The DNA for the CDR3 is TGTGCCAGCAGTTACTCATATGCCCAAGAGACCCAGTACTTC.

The V and J genes are TRBV4-2 and TRBJ2-1; unclear D gene. The V and J ends lost 1 base and 7 bases respectively, with 5 bases between them. In germline, CDR1 is LGHNA, CDR2 YNFKEQ. This CDR3 is 12 amino acids long. The CDR3 is CASSQVGNEQFF. The CDR3 bases are TGTGCCAGCAGCCAAGTAGGGAATGAGCAGTTCTTC.

The chain joins TRBV24-1 to TRBJ2-7; 10 nucleotides match TRBD2. CDR3 size: 17 residues. J lost 5 bases, V lost 2 bases, and 11 bases had no gene match. Germline lookup yields CDR1 KGHDR and CDR2 SFDVKD. The CDR3: CATSDSAVAGGLDEQYF. CDR3 sequence (DNA): TGTGCCACCAGTGATTCCGCGGTAGCGGGAGGATTGGACGAGCAGTACTTC.

The V gene is TRBV18, the J gene TRBJ1-1, with a possible D match to TRBD1 (6 bases). There are 16 residues in the CDR3. Looked up from germline, CDR1 is KGHSH and CDR2 is LQKENI. The V end was cut by 3 bases, the J end by 1 base, with 15 bases between. The CDR3 region has the DNA TGTGCCAGCTCACCCGTAAGTAGGGGACAGAACACTGAAGCTTTCTTT. This codes for CASSPVSRGQNTEAFF. Filled out from reference TRBV18 and TRBJ1-1, the complete variable domain reads NAGVMQNPRHLVRRRGQEARLRCSPMKGHSHVYWYRQLPEEGLKFMVYLQKENIIDESGMPKERFSAEFPKEGPSILRIQQVVRGDSAAYFCASSPVSRGQNTEAFFGQGTRLTVV.

This clone was counted only a few times. J is TRBJ1-5 and V is TRBV2, with D possibly TRBD1 on 5 matching bases. In germline, CDR1 is SNHLY, CDR2 FYNNEI. The CDR3 consists of 15 residues. V lost 6 bases to trimming and J lost 6 bases, with 18 bases between them. CDR3 sequence reads: CASSEPYRGVQPQHF. The CDR3 DNA follows: TGTGCCAGCAGCGAACCCTACAGAGGGGTTCAGCCCCAGCATTTT. Filled out from reference TRBV2 and TRBJ1-5, the complete variable domain reads EPEVTQTPSHQVTQMGQEVILRCVPISNHLYFYWYRQILGQKVEFLVSFYNNEISEKSEIFDDQFSVERPDGSNFTLKIRSTKLEDSAMYFCASSEPYRGVQPQHFGDGTRLSIL.

J is TRBJ2-1 and V is TRBV9; D remains unclear. V gave up 4 bases and J gave up 5 bases, with 4 bases separating them. The CDR3 sequence is 11 residues long. Per germline, CDR1 SGDLS and CDR2 YYNGEE. The chain's CDR3 is CASSWDNEQFF. The DNA for the CDR3 is TGTGCCAGCAGCTGGGACAATGAGCAGTTCTTC.

The chain combines TRBV6-5 with TRBJ2-1, with a tentative D call TRBD2 (6 bases). V was pared by 4 bases and J by 6 bases, with 10 bases between. CDR1 and CDR2 (germline): MNHEY, SVGAGI. CDR3 length: 13 residues. The CDR3 loop reads CASSSLEGNEQFF. The CDR3 DNA reads TGTGCCAGCAGTTCCCTGGAGGGCAATGAGCAGTTCTTC.

The rearrangement uses TRBV10-3 and TRBJ1-3; D ambiguous. There are 14 residues in the CDR3. Trimming took 2 bases from V and 4 from J, leaving 9 bases between them. The V gene's germline CDR1 is ENHRY and CDR2 SYGVKD. DNA for the CDR3: TGTGCCATCAGTGAGACGGTATTCGGAAACACCATATATTTT. It is translated as CAISETVFGNTIYF.

The V call is TRBV30, the J call TRBJ1-4; D possibly corresponds to TRBD1 (5 bases). The CDR3 runs to 13 residues. Trimming left V 3 bases short and J 8 bases short, with 13 bases between. The V gene's germline CDR1 is GTSNPN and CDR2 SVGIG (reference sequence). CDR3 DNA sequence: TGTGCCTGGAGCGGCCAGGGTCCCGAAAAACTGTTTTTT. Translating it yields CAWSGQGPEKLFF.

This chain connects TRBV7-2 to TRBJ2-6; D unclear. Germline V lookup: CDR1 SGHTA, CDR2 FQGNSA. V lost 5 bases and J 0 bases, leaving 8 bases between the germline ends. This CDR3 has 15 residues. CDR3 residues: CASSIRSSGANVLTF. The CDR3 DNA reads TGTGCCAGCAGCATACGGAGCTCTGGGGCCAACGTCCTGACTTTC.

This sequence joins TRBV5-1 and TRBJ2-1; 14 positions match TRBD2. Germline values: CDR1 SGHRS, CDR2 YFSETQ. V was pared by 2 bases and J by 5 bases, with 12 bases of the junction left unmatched. The length of the CDR3 is 19 residues. CDR3 loop: CASSLPLQTSGRVHNEQFF. CDR3 coding DNA: TGCGCCAGCAGCTTACCCCTACAGACTAGCGGGAGGGTCCACAATGAGCAGTTCTTC. Supplemented by reference TRBV5-1 and TRBJ2-1, the full variable domain reads KAGVTQTPRYLIKTRGQQVTLSCSPISGHRSVSWYQQTPGQGLQFLFEYFSETQRNKGNFPGRFSGRQFSNSRSEMNVSTLELGDSALYLCASSLPLQTSGRVHNEQFFGPGTRLTVL.